This entry describes one T cell receptor (beta chain). Its target is unknown. This record belongs to a study of T cell responses to AZD1222 COVID-19 vaccine. Whole-study findings and limits: No repertoire was sampled before or during the peak T cell response, only after it.

The method was immunoSEQ multiplex PCR; TCRdb's version includes in-frame clones alone and lacks a portion of them. The repertoire holds about 140,000 clones, with less than 95% as singletons. This CDR3 has 14 residues. Germline lookup yields CDR1 ENHRY and CDR2 SYGVKD. The junction had 3 bases not matched to a gene; V was cut back by 0 bases and J by 8 bases. The material was peripheral blood, obtained 28 days after the second dose of the MenACWY control vaccine. This sequence was found in an adult who received the MenACWY meningococcal vaccine as a control. The V call is TRBV10-3, the J call TRBJ2-1; TRBD2 agrees at 8 bases. The CDR3 nucleotides are TGTGCCATCAGTGAGTCAGGAGCGGGAGATGAGCAGTTCTTC. Translating it yields CAISESGAGDEQFF.